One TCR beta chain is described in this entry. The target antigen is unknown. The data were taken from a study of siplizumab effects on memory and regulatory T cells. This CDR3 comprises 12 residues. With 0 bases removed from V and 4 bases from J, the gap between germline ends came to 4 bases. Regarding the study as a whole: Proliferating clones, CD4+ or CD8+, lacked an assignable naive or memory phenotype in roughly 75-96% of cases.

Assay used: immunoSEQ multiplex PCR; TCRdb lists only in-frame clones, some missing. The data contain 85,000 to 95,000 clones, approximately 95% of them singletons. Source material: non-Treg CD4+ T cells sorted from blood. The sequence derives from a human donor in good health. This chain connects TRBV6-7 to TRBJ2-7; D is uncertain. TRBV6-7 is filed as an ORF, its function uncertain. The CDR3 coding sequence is TGTGCCAGCAGTTACTCGACTTACGAGCAGTACTTC. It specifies CASSYSTYEQYF.